This T cell receptor (beta chain) is drawn from a study of PD-1 blockade in classical Hodgkin lymphoma. Study-wide results and caveats: What caused the repertoire differences, perhaps disease activity or prior therapy, remains undefined. Partial responders and progressors had significantly lower baseline TCR diversity. CD4+ TCR diversity rose significantly by C4D1, and CD8+ TCR diversity did not.

The protocol was immunoSEQ multiplex PCR, while the TCRdb copy is restricted to in-frame clones and leaves out a portion. The sample includes tens of thousands of clones, approximately 94% seen only once; the top ten take 7.5% to 9.5%. Turning to this clone: Its specificity is unknown.

After autologous stem cell transplantation all patients relapsed, and prior brentuximab vedotin exposure differed between cohorts. Germline lookup yields CDR1 SGHTS and CDR2 YDEGEE. V was shortened by 5 bases and J by 5 bases, with 19 bases between the two germline ends. The CDR3 has 15 amino acids. This chain uses TRBV5-8 with TRBJ1-1; the D gene is possibly TRBD1 (5 bases). This specimen consisted of peripheral blood mononuclear cells (PBMCs), obtained at baseline. This clonotype was sampled from a human donor with classical Hodgkin lymphoma. This CDR3 is CASRYYRGGGTEAFF. In nucleotides, the CDR3 is TGTGCCAGCAGATACTATCGGGGGGGTGGAACTGAAGCTTTCTTT.